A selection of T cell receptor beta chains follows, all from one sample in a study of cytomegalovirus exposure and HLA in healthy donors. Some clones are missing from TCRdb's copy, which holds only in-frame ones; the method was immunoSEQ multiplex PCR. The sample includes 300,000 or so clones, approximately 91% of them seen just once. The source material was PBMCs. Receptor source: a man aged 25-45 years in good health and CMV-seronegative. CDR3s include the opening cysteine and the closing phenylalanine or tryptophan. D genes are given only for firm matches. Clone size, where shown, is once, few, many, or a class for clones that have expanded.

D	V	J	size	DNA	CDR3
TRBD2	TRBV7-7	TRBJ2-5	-	TGTGCCAGCAGCCACCCACTGACTAGCGGGGGGCCCGAGACCCAGTACTTC	CASSHPLTSGGPETQYF
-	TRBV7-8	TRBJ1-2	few	TGTGCCAGCAGCTTAGGGACTGATTATGGCTACACCTTC	CASSLGTDYGYTF
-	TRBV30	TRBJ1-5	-	TGTGCCTGGAGTTGGGGCGGCAATCAGCCCCAGCATTTT	CAWSWGGNQPQHF
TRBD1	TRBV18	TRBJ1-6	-	TGTGCCAGCTCCCCGACAGGGGTCCACTATAATTCACCCCTCCACTTT	CASSPTGVHYNSPLHF
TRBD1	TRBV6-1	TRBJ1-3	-	TGTGCCAGCAGCCTAGGGACAGGGGAAGGAAACACCATATATTTT	CASSLGTGEGNTIYF
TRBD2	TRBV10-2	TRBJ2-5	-	TGCGCCAGCAGTGAGTCGAATAGCGGGGTACAAGAGACCCAGTACTTC	CASSESNSGVQETQYF
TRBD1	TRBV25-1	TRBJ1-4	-	TGTGCCAGCAGTGAACCACGGACAGGGACGTTTACTAAACTGTTTTTT	CASSEPRTGTFTKLFF
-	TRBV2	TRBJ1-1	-	TGTGCCAGCAAGCGCACAGGACAGTACACTGAAGCTTTCTTT	CASKRTGQYTEAFF
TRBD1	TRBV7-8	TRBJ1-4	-	TGTGCCAGCAGCCCAGACAGGGGGCAGGAAAAACTGTTTTTT	CASSPDRGQEKLFF
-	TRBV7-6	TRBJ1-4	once	TGTGCCAGCAGCTTAAACTATAATGAAAAACTGTTTTTT	CASSLNYNEKLFF
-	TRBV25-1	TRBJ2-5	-	TGTGCCACTCGTGCCCGGGGGTACGAGAAGACCCAGTACTTC	CATRARGYEKTQYF
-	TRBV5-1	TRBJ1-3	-	TGCGCCAGCAAGACAGGCCTGGATGGAAACACCATATATTTT	CASKTGLDGNTIYF
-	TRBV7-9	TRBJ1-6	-	TGTGCCAGCAGCCCGAGCCCCGGGGGTGGTAATTCACCCCTCCACTTT	CASSPSPGGGNSPLHF
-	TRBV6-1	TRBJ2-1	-	TGTGCCAGCAGTCCACAGAATGAGCAGTTCTTC	CASSPQNEQFF
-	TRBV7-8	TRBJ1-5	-	TGTGCCAGCGTCGTGAGCAGGGATCAGCCCCAGCATTTT	CASVVSRDQPQHF
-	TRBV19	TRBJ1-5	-	TGTGCCAGTAGTACAACAGGTAATCAGCCCCAGCATTTT	CASSTTGNQPQHF
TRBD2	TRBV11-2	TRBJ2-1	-	TGTGCCAGCAGCCCACGGCTAGCGGGGGGCCCTTACAATGAGCAGTTCTTC	CASSPRLAGGPYNEQFF
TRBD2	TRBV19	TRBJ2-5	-	TGTGCCAGTAGTCTGGCGGGGGGGCCGGAGACCCAGTACTTC	CASSLAGGPETQYF
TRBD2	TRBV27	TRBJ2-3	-	TGTGCCAGCAGTTTCCGCCCACCGCGGGCGGGGGGTACAGATACGCAGTATTTT	CASSFRPPRAGGTDTQYF
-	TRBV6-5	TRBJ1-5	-	TGTGCCAGCAGTTCATTTAGCAGCAATCAGCCCCAGCATTTT	CASSSFSSNQPQHF
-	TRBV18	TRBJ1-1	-	TGTGCCACTCAAACGACAGCTACGGCTGAAGCTTTCTTT	CATQTTATAEAFF
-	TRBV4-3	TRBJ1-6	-	TGCGCCAGCAGCCAACTGACAGGTGCGAATTCACCCCTCCACTTT	CASSQLTGANSPLHF
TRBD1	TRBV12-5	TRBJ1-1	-	TGTGCTAGTGGTTTGCCAAGACAGGGGGCCTCTGAAGCTTTCTTT	CASGLPRQGASEAFF
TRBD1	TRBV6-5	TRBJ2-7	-	TGTGCCAGCAATCAAGGGGTGGGCCAGACAGGGACAGTTTTC	CASNQGVGQTGTVF
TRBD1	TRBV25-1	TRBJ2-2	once	TGTGCCAGCAGGGACAGGGACCCCGGGGAGCTGTTTTTT	CASRDRDPGELFF
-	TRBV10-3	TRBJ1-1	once	TGTGCCATCCGGTTTAATATGAACACTGAAGCTTTCTTT	CAIRFNMNTEAFF
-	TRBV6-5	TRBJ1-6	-	TGTGCCAGCAGCACTCCGGGACTTAGTTCACCCCTCCACTTT	CASSTPGLSSPLHF
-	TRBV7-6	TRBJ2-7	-	TGTGCCAGCAGCTACTCGGACAGACCCTACGAGCAGTACTTC	CASSYSDRPYEQYF
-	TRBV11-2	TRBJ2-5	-	TGTGCCAGCAGCACTCGGCCCCCGACAGCCTACCAAGAGACCCAGTACTTC	CASSTRPPTAYQETQYF
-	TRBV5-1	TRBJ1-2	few	TGCGCCAGCAGCTTGATAGGGGACTATGGCTACACCTTC	CASSLIGDYGYTF
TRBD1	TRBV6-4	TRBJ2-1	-	TGTGCCAGCAGTGAAGGACAGGGAGTGGGGCATGAGCAGTTCTTC	CASSEGQGVGHEQFF
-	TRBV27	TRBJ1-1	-	TGTGCCAGCAGTTTTTCCGGTTTTAACACTGAAGCTTTCTTT	CASSFSGFNTEAFF
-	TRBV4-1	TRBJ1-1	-	TGCGCCAGCAGCCAAGCACGGGTTAGCACTGAAGCTTTCTTT	CASSQARVSTEAFF
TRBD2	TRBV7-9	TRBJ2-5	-	TGTGCCAGCAGTCCACCCTTCGGGAGGGAGGGAGAGACCCAGTACTTC	CASSPPFGREGETQYF
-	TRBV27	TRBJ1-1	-	TGTGCCAGCAGTCGAGCGTCTGTGAACACTGAAGCTTTCTTT	CASSRASVNTEAFF
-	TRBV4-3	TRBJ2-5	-	TGCGCCAGCAGCCAAGATAGGGGAAAAGAGACCCAGTACTTC	CASSQDRGKETQYF
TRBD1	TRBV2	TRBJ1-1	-	TGTGCCAGCGCAAACGGACAGGGGGGCGTGCGGGACACTGAAGCTTTCTTT	CASANGQGGVRDTEAFF
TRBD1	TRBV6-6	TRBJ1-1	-	TGTGCCAGCAGTTACCCCCCAGGGACAGCGGCAGATGAAGCTTTCTTT	CASSYPPGTAADEAFF
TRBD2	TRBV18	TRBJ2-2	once	TGTGCCAGCTCACCACGAGGGACTAGCACCGCCGGGGAGCTGTTTTTT	CASSPRGTSTAGELFF
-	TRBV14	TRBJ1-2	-	TGTGCCAGCAGTCCCGACAGACGTAACTATGGCTACACCTTC	CASSPDRRNYGYTF
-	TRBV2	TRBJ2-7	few	TGTGCCAGCAGGGGCCCCGAGCAGTACTTC	CASRGPEQYF
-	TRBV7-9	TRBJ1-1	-	TGTGCCAGCAGCTCACAGGGTATCGGCACTGAAGCTTTCTTT	CASSSQGIGTEAFF
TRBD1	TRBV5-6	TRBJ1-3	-	TGTGCCAGCAGCCAGGGTGACAGGGGAGGAAACACCATATATTTT	CASSQGDRGGNTIYF
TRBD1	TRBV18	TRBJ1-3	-	TGTGCCAGCTCGCGACAGGGTCGCGTCTCTGGAAACACCATATATTTT	CASSRQGRVSGNTIYF
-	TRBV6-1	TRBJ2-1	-	TGTGCCAGCACCAACCCCCCCGGGTTATATGAGCAGTTCTTC	CASTNPPGLYEQFF
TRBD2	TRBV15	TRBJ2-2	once	TGTGCCACCAGCAGAGATCGCGGAGGGGCGGGGGAGAACACCGGGGAGCTGTTTTTT	CATSRDRGGAGENTGELFF
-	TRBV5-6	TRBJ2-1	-	TGTGCCAGCAGTTTTCAGGGGACTGAGCAGTTCTTC	CASSFQGTEQFF
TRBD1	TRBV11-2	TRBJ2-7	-	TGTGCCAGCAGCTGGAGCGGACAGGGGTTCTACGAGCAGTACTTC	CASSWSGQGFYEQYF
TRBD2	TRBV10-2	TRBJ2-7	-	TGCGCCAGCGGACCTAGCGGGGGGGAAGCCTACGAGCAGTACTTC	CASGPSGGEAYEQYF
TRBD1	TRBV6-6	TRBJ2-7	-	TGTGCCAGCAGGCTCTATCAAGGGGGCGGGTACGAGCAGTACTTC	CASRLYQGGGYEQYF
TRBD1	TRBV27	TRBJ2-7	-	TGTGCCAGCAGTTGGAACAGGGGGGACTACGAGCAGTACTTC	CASSWNRGDYEQYF
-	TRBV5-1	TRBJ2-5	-	TGCGCCAGCAGCTTTGGCCCTGTGGAGACCCAGTACTTC	CASSFGPVETQYF
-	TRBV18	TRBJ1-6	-	TGTGCCAGCTCGCCGGACAGAGATTCACCCCTCCACTTT	CASSPDRDSPLHF
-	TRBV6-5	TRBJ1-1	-	TGTGCCAGCTCGGGGGGCTGGAACACTGAAGCTTTCTTT	CASSGGWNTEAFF
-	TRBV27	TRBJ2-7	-	TGTGCCAGCAGTCCGAGACCGCAGGGGCTTCCCTACGAGCAGTACTTC	CASSPRPQGLPYEQYF
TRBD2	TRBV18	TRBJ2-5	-	TGTGCCAGCTCACTACGAGCGGGGGAAGAGACCCAGTACTTC	CASSLRAGEETQYF
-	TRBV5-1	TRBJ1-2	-	TGCGCCAGCAGCCTTGACAGCTTGGGCTACACCTTC	CASSLDSLGYTF
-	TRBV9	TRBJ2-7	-	TGTGCCAGCAGCCCCCGCGCCCCGACAGTCGGAAATGACGAGCAGTACTTC	CASSPRAPTVGNDEQYF
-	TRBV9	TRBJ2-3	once	TGTGCCAGCAGCGTCCGAGGATCCCCGGTCTCGGATACGCAGTATTTT	CASSVRGSPVSDTQYF